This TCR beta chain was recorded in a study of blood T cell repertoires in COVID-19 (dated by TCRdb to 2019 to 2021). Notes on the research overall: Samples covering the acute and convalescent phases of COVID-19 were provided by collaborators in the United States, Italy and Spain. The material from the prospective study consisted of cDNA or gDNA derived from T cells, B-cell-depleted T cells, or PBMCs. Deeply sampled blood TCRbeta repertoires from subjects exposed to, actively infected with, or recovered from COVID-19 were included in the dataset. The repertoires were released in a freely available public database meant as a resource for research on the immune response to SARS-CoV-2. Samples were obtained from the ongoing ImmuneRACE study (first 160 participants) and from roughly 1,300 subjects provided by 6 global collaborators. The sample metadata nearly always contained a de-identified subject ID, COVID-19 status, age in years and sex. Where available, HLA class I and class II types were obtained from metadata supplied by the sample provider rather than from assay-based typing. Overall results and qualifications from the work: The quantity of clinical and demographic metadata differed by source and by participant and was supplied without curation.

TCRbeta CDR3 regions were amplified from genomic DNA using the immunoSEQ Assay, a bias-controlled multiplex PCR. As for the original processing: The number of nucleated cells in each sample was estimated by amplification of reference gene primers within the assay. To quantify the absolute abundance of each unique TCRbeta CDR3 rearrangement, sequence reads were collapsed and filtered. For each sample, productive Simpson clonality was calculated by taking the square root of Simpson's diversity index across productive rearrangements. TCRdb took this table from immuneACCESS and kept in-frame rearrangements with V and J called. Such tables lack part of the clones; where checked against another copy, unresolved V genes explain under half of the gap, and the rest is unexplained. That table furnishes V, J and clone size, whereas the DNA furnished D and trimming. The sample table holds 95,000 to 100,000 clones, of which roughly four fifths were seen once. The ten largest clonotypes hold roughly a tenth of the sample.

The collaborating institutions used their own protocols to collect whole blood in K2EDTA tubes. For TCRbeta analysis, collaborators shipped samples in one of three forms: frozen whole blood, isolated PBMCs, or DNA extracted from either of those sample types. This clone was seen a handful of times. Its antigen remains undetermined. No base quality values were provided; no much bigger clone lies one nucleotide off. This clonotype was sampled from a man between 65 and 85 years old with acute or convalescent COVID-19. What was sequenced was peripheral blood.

The base sequence is TGTGCCAGCAGTAAGGACAGGGGATCACCCCTCCACTTT. This translates into CASSKDRGSPLHF. This sequence uses TRBV12-3 or TRBV12-4 and TRBJ1-6, with 9 bases in between that match TRBD1. Germline trimming: 5 bases from V, 10 bases from J; junction bases outside gene matches: 3. From the cysteine up to the phenylalanine, the CDR3 has a length of 13 residues. Here the CDR3 DNA is all that survives: 39 bases in frame from base 1.